A single sample is the source of the 15 T cell receptor beta chains below, sequenced in a study of OX40 agonist ivuxolimab in advanced cancers. This table comes from immunoSEQ multiplex PCR, and its TCRdb copy is limited to in-frame clones, with some not included. In the table there are around 100,000 clones, 89% of which are singletons. The specimen comprised CD4+ or CD8+ T cells sorted from blood, sampled in a trial of the OX40 agonist ivuxolimab. The receptors derive from an adult with an advanced solid tumor such as melanoma, head and neck, liver or kidney cancer.

J is TRBJ1-1 and V is TRBV14; D perhaps matches TRBD1 (6 bases). V lost 0 bases and J 5 bases, leaving 10 bases between the germline ends. From germline, CDR1 is SGHDN and CDR2 FVKESK. The CDR3 sequence is 14 residues long. The DNA for the CDR3 is TGTGCCAGCAGCCAAGATTCAGGGGTTACTGAAGCTTTCTTT. This sequence encodes CASSQDSGVTEAFF.

The V and J genes are TRBV6-1 and TRBJ2-1; 11 bases align to TRBD2. J gave up 4 bases and V 5 bases, and 4 bases lay outside the gene matches. Germline CDR1 MNHNS, CDR2 SASEGT. CDR3 length: 15 amino acids. Here the CDR3 reads CASSLLAGGYNEQFF. CDR3 in DNA: TGTGCCAGCAGTCTTCTAGCGGGGGGATACAATGAGCAGTTCTTC.

The chain links TRBV5-8 to TRBJ1-3; D is undetermined. CDR1 and CDR2 (germline): SGHTS, YDEGEE. V lost 4 bases to trimming and J lost 4 bases, with 12 bases between them. The length of the CDR3 is 14 residues. The DNA of the CDR3 is TGTGCCAGCAGCCATAAGTCTCCGGGAAACACCATATATTTT. Translated: CASSHKSPGNTIYF.

CDR3 bases: TGTGCCAGCAGCTCACCTTCGGGGGGGGCGGTTAATTCACCCCTCCACTTT. Residues: CASSSPSGGAVNSPLHF. The chain carries TRBV11-2 and TRBJ1-6, with TRBD1 as a possible D gene (6 bases). Germline V gives CDR1 SGHAT, CDR2 FQNNGV. CDR3 length equals 17 residues. V shed 4 bases and J shed 6 bases, with 19 bases lying between them. The whole variable domain, remainder taken from reference TRBV11-2 and TRBJ1-6, is EAGVAQSPRYKIIEKRQSVAFWCNPISGHATLYWYQQILGQGPKLLIQFQNNGVVDDSQLPKDRFSAERLKGVDSTLKIQPAKLEDSAVYLCASSSPSGGAVNSPLHFGNGTRLTVT.

This clone has only one observation. The V and J genes are TRBV4-1 and TRBJ2-7, with TRBD2 identical over 7 bases. This CDR3 spans 17 amino acids. The germline V gene encodes CDR1 MGHRA and CDR2 YSYEKL. V shed 4 bases, J shed 3 bases, and the junction held 15 bases outside the gene matches. The CDR3 nucleotides are TGCGCCAGCAGCCCCAAATTCCCCAGCGGGGTTCTCTACGAGCAGTACTTC. It translates to CASSPKFPSGVLYEQYF.

The chain joins TRBV6-1 to TRBJ1-2; D unresolved. V was trimmed by 2 bases and J by 7 bases, leaving 5 bases between them. Germline loops: CDR1 MNHNS, CDR2 SASEGT. This CDR3 is 11 amino acids long. The CDR3 region is CASSEFSGYTF. CDR3 in DNA: TGTGCCAGCAGTGAATTTAGTGGCTACACCTTC.

The rearrangement joins TRBV10-3 to TRBJ1-2; D remains ambiguous. The CDR3 covers 11 residues. V was clipped by 3 bases and J by 6 bases, with 5 bases between them. CDR1 is ENHRY and CDR2 is SYGVKD in the germline V gene. CDR3 nucleotides: TGTGCCATCAGTGATGGAGATGGCTACACCTTC. Translating it yields CAISDGDGYTF.

The chain employs TRBV2 and TRBJ1-2; 7 bases match TRBD1. The CDR3 spans 14 residues. CDR1 and CDR2 from the germline V gene are SNHLY and FYNNEI. Unmatched junction bases numbered 11, after V lost 5 bases and J lost 8 bases. DNA of the CDR3: TGTGCCAGCAGTCGAGGGGGCGCGATAAAAGGCTACACCTTC. Protein: CASSRGGAIKGYTF.

The genes are TRBV5-1 and TRBJ2-7, with a weak D call TRBD2 (6 bases). The CDR3 has 16 amino acids. Germline CDR1 SGHRS, CDR2 YFSETQ. V shed 0 bases and J shed 6 bases, with 19 bases lying between them. For the CDR3, the DNA is TGCGCCAGCAGCTTGGGTCCACGACCCGGGGGTGGCGAGCAGTACTTC. It translates to CASSLGPRPGGGEQYF.

This clone was seen a single time. The chain is built from TRBV4-2 and TRBJ1-4, with TRBD1 identical over 7 bases. The CDR3 has 16 amino acids. CDR1 LGHNA and CDR2 YNFKEQ come from the germline V gene. The ends lost 0 bases at V and 4 bases at J; junction bases unmatched: 5. CDR3 nucleotide sequence: TGTGCCAGCAGCCAAGAGGGGGGACAGATTAATGAAAAACTGTTTTTT. Protein sequence: CASSQEGGQINEKLFF.

This chain's CDR3 is CASSPPGTGDTEAFF. In DNA, the CDR3 is TGTGCCAGCTCACCCCCGGGCACAGGGGACACTGAAGCTTTCTTT. The chain combines TRBV18 with TRBJ1-1; 7 bases agree with TRBD1. The CDR3 contains 15 residues. Per germline, CDR1 KGHSH and CDR2 LQKENI. Trimming took 3 bases from V and 3 from J; bases not matched to a gene: 7. The full variable domain, its missing parts supplied by reference TRBV18 and TRBJ1-1, is NAGVMQNPRHLVRRRGQEARLRCSPMKGHSHVYWYRQLPEEGLKFMVYLQKENIIDESGMPKERFSAEFPKEGPSILRIQQVVRGDSAAYFCASSPPGTGDTEAFFGQGTRLTVV.

The chain joins TRBV9 to TRBJ1-6; 9 positions agree with TRBD1. This CDR3 spans 14 amino acids. The junction had 2 bases not matched to a gene; V was cut back by 2 bases and J by 8 bases. Germline lookup yields CDR1 SGDLS and CDR2 YYNGEE. In DNA, the CDR3 is TGTGCCAGCAGCGTCACAGGGGGCGATTCACCCCTCCACTTT. Amino acid sequence: CASSVTGGDSPLHF.

The chain combines TRBV19 with TRBJ2-7; 10 bases line up with TRBD2. CDR1 is LNHDA and CDR2 is SQIVND in the germline V gene (reference sequence). V shed 6 bases and J 2 bases; nucleotides not matched to a gene: 4. The length of the CDR3 is 14 residues. CDR3 amino acids: CASRGGLAAYEQYF. CDR3 DNA sequence: TGTGCCAGTAGGGGAGGACTAGCGGCCTACGAGCAGTACTTC. The entire variable domain, with the rest obtained from reference TRBV19 and TRBJ2-7, is as follows: DGGITQSPKYLFRKEGQNVTLSCEQNLNHDAMYWYRQDPGQGLRLIYYSQIVNDFQKGDIAEGYSVSREKKESFPLTVTSAQKNPTAFYLCASRGGLAAYEQYFGPGTRLTVT.

The V call is TRBV28, the J call TRBJ2-2, with D possibly being TRBD2 (6 bases). From germline, CDR1 is MDHEN and CDR2 SYDVKM. CDR3 length: 15 amino acids. CDR3 nucleotides: TGTGCGCCTAAACCTGGGAGGCAGGGTGGCGGGGAGCTGTTTTTT. Amino acids: CAPKPGRQGGGELFF.

This chain uses TRBV5-1 with TRBJ1-1, with D perhaps TRBD1 (5 bases). CDR1 and CDR2 from the germline V gene are SGHRS and YFSETQ. CDR3 length: 13 amino acids. V was clipped by 4 bases and J by 4 bases, with 11 bases between them. The CDR3 here is CASSRAGGTEAFF. CDR3 bases: TGCGCCAGCAGCCGGGCGGGGGGCACTGAAGCTTTCTTT.